The source of this T cell receptor beta chain is a study of blood T cell repertoires in COVID-19. In the study overall: COVID-19 samples collected from the United States, Italy and Spain covered acute and convalescent phases. In each case, the material was cDNA or gDNA derived from T cells, B-cell-depleted T cells, or PBMCs.

The CDR3 loop spans 15 amino acids. Germline V CDR1 and CDR2: KGHSH, LQKENI. V was pared by 0 bases and J by 4 bases, with 12 bases between. Clones were read by immunoSEQ multiplex PCR, and TCRdb kept only the in-frame ones, dropping some. The sample lists about 53,000 clones; around 87% were seen once. The chain links TRBV18 to TRBJ1-1; D possibly corresponds to TRBD1 (6 bases). Sequencing was carried out using peripheral blood. The receptor's source is a man aged 45-65 years with acute or convalescent COVID-19. The CDR3 DNA reads TGTGCCAGCTCACCACCGAGGGGGGAGGGCACTGAAGCTTTCTTT. It specifies CASSPPRGEGTEAFF.